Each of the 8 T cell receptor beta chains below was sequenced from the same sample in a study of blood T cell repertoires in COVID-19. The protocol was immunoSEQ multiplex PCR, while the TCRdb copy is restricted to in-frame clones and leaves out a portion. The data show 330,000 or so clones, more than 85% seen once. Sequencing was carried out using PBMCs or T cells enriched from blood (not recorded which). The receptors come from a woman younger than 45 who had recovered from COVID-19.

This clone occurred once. CDR3 coding DNA: TGTGCCACCAGCAGACCCACTAGCGGGGGGAGGGAGACCCAGTACTTC. Protein product: CATSRPTSGGRETQYF. This chain joins TRBV15 and TRBJ2-5; TRBD2 aligns across 12 bases. The CDR3 has 16 amino acids. V dropped 2 bases and J dropped 5; count of bases not matched to a gene: 6. From germline, CDR1 is LNHNV and CDR2 YYDKDF (reference sequence).

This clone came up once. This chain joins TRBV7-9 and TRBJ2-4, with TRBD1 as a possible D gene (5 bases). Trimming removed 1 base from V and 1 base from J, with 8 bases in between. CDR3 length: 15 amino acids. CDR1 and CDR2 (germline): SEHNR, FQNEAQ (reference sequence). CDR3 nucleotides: TGTGCCAGCAGCTTAGAAACAGGTGCCAAAAACATTCAGTACTTC. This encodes CASSLETGAKNIQYF.

The CDR3 nucleotides read TGCGCCAGCAGCTTGGATGAGGGTCAGGGCTACACCTTC. The encoded protein is CASSLDEGQGYTF. V usage is TRBV5-1 and J usage is TRBJ1-2; D not certain. CDR3 length: 13 residues. The germline V and J ends were trimmed by 0 bases and 8 bases, with 11 bases remaining between them. Germline CDR1 and CDR2: SGHRS and YFSETQ. Combining the CDR3 with reference TRBV5-1 and TRBJ1-2 gives the whole variable domain KAGVTQTPRYLIKTRGQQVTLSCSPISGHRSVSWYQQTPGQGLQFLFEYFSETQRNKGNFPGRFSGRQFSNSRSEMNVSTLELGDSALYLCASSLDEGQGYTFGSGTRLTVV.

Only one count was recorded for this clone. CDR3 residues: CASSLGGEAYNEQFF. DNA of the CDR3: TGTGCCAGCAGCTTGGGGGGGGAGGCGTACAATGAGCAGTTCTTC. This rearrangement joins TRBV5-5 to TRBJ2-1; TRBD2 might be the D (6 bases). The CDR3 covers 15 residues. Germline loops: CDR1 SGHKS, CDR2 YYEKEE (reference sequence). Trimming stripped 0 bases from V and 4 bases from J, with 11 bases between.

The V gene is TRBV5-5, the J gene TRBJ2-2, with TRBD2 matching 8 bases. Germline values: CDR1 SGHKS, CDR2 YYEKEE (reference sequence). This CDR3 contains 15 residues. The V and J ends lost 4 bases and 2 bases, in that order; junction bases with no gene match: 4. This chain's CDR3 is CASSVAGINTGELFF. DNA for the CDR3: TGTGCCAGCAGCGTAGCGGGGATAAACACCGGGGAGCTGTTTTTT.

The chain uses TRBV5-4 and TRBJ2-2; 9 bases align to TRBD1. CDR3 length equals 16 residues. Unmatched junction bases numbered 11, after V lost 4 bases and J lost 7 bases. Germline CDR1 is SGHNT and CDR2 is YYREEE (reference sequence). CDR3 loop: CASSKDPTGGHGELFF. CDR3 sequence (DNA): TGTGCCAGCAGCAAAGACCCGACAGGGGGGCACGGGGAGCTGTTTTTT.

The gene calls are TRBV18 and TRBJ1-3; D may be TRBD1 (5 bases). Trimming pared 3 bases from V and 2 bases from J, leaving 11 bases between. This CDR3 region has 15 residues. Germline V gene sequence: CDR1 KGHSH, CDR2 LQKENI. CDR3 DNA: TGTGCCAGCTCACCGGCAGGGAATGCTGGAAACACCATATATTTT. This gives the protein CASSPAGNAGNTIYF.

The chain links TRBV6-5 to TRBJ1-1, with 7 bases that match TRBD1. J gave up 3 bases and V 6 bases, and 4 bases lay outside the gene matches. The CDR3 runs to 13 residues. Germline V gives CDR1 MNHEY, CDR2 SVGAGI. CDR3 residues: CASRTTGDTEAFF. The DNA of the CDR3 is TGTGCCAGCAGGACCACAGGGGACACTGAAGCTTTCTTT.